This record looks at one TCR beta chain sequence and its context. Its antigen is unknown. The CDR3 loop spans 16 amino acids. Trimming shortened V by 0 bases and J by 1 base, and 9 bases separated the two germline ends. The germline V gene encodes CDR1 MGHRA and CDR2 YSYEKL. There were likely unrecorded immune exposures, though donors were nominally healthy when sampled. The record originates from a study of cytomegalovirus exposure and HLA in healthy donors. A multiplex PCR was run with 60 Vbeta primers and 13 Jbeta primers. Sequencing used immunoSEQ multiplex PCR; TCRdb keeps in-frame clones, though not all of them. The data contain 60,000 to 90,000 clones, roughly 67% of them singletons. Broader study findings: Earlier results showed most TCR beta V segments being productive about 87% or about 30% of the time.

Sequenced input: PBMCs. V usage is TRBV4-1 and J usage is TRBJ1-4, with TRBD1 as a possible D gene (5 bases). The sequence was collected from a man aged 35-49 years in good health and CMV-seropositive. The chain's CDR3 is CASSQDPDRTNEKLFF. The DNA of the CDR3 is TGCGCCAGCAGCCAAGACCCCGACAGAACTAATGAAAAACTGTTTTTT.